These 19 T cell receptor beta chains were sequenced from one sample in a study of shared clonotypes between healthy human individuals. The protocol was immunoSEQ multiplex PCR, while the TCRdb copy is restricted to in-frame clones and leaves out a portion. The profile covers under 2,500,000 clones, with approximately 96% appearing a single time and roughly 0.13% taken by the ten largest. Sequencing was carried out using naive CD4+ T cells sorted from blood. The subset was: CD45RA+ positively selected. The receptors were gathered from a young man in good health.

With regard to this clone: The identical CDR3 is also encoded by other nucleotide sequences in the sample. The genes are TRBV5-1 and TRBJ2-2, with D perhaps matching TRBD1 or TRBD2 (5 bases each). Between the trimmed V and J ends, which lost 1 base and 1 base, there was a span of 8 bases. The CDR3 covers 15 residues. CDR1 SGHRS and CDR2 YFSETQ come from the germline V gene. The CDR3: CASSLRDGNTGELFF. Written as DNA, the CDR3 is TGCGCCAGCAGCTTGAGGGACGGGAACACCGGGGAGCTGTTTTTT.

The chain uses TRBV5-4 and TRBJ2-3, with 11 bases fitting TRBD2. Trimming cost V 3 bases and J 0 bases; bases outside gene matches: 9. The CDR3 is made up of 18 amino acids. Germline values: CDR1 SGHNT, CDR2 YYREEE (reference sequence). The CDR3 DNA is TGTGCCAGCAGCTCCGGGACTAGCGGAAACCCTAGCACAGATACGCAGTATTTT. It is translated as CASSSGTSGNPSTDTQYF.

The gene calls are TRBV6-5 and TRBJ1-5, with D hard to call. Germline-derived CDR1 and CDR2 are MNHEY and SVGAGI. The CDR3 totals 15 residues. V shed 6 bases and J shed 0 bases, with 12 bases lying between them. CDR3 bases: TGTGCCAGCAGGCCCGTAATTCCTAGCAATCAGCCCCAGCATTTT. Translating it yields CASRPVIPSNQPQHF.

The chain carries TRBV5-1 and TRBJ1-2, with 7 bases identical to TRBD1. Germline CDR1 is SGHRS and CDR2 is YFSETQ. This CDR3 spans 16 amino acids. V lost 0 bases to trimming and J lost 8 bases; unmatched junction nucleotides: 13. The CDR3 is CASSLGGGGRTTGYTF. The CDR3 DNA reads as TGCGCCAGCAGCTTGGGCGGAGGGGGCAGGACTACCGGCTACACCTTC.

CDR3 sequence reads: CASSGVNNEQFF. In nucleotides, the CDR3 is TGTGCCAGCAGTGGAGTTAACAATGAGCAGTTCTTC. This rearrangement joins TRBV6-1 to TRBJ2-1; D unclear. CDR3 length: 12 amino acids. The germline CDR1 and CDR2 sequences are MNHNS and SASEGT. Trimming removed 4 bases at V and 5 bases at J, with 6 bases between.

The chain joins TRBV4-1 to TRBJ1-6; D is unclear. V shed 0 bases and J shed 10 bases, with 10 bases lying between them. Germline assignment: CDR1 MGHRA and CDR2 YSYEKL. The CDR3 contains 14 residues. Here the CDR3 DNA reads TGCGCCAGCAGCCAAGAAACAGCCGGCTCACCCCTCCACTTT. It encodes CASSQETAGSPLHF.

This clone occurred once. The same CDR3 can be traced to other DNA sequences in this sample. The chain is built from TRBV6-6 and TRBJ2-2, with D possibly being TRBD2 (6 bases). V gave up 3 bases and J gave up 4 bases, with 9 bases separating them. Germline V gene lookup returns CDR1 MNHNY and CDR2 SVGAGI (reference sequence). The CDR3 is 14 amino acids. The CDR3 bases are TGTGCCAGCAGTTATGGAGGGCTCACCGGGGAGCTGTTTTTT. This translates into CASSYGGLTGELFF.

The gene calls are TRBV27 and TRBJ1-6; the D is unclear. Germline V gene lookup returns CDR1 MNHEY and CDR2 SMNVEV (reference sequence). V was shortened by 5 bases and J by 11 bases, with 16 bases between the two germline ends. The CDR3 is 14 amino acids. The CDR3 loop is CASSQPGRDPPLHF. The DNA for the CDR3 is TGTGCCAGCAGTCAACCCGGAAGAGACCCACCCCTCCACTTT.

This chain links TRBV11-3 with TRBJ2-1, with unresolved D. The CDR3 sequence is 12 residues long. Germline CDR1 and CDR2: SGHNT and YENEEA. V was shortened by 5 bases and J by 6 bases, with 8 bases between the two germline ends. In DNA, the CDR3 is TGTGCCAGCAGCATAGGTAGCAATGAGCAGTTCTTC. Protein product: CASSIGSNEQFF.

This rearrangement joins TRBV10-3 to TRBJ1-4, with D hard to call. Trimming shortened V by 6 bases and J by 6 bases, and 8 bases separated the two germline ends. The germline V gene has CDR1 ENHRY and CDR2 SYGVKD. There are 12 residues in the CDR3. The CDR3 DNA follows: TGTGCCATCAGCGGGTCGGATGAAAAACTGTTTTTT. It encodes CAISGSDEKLFF.

V gene TRBV19 combines with J gene TRBJ1-1; D not certain. The CDR3 runs to 14 residues. CDR1 LNHDA and CDR2 SQIVND come from the germline V gene (reference sequence). With 3 bases removed from V and 3 bases from J, the gap between germline ends came to 11 bases. The CDR3 loop reads CASSIFGIDTEAFF. The CDR3 DNA reads as TGTGCCAGTAGTATCTTCGGCATCGACACTGAAGCTTTCTTT.

The CDR3 loop reads CASSEALAGGVNEQYF. The CDR3 DNA sequence: TGTGCCAGCAGTGAAGCCTTAGCGGGAGGGGTGAACGAGCAGTACTTC. The chain links TRBV6-1 to TRBJ2-7; 11 bases align to TRBD2. The germline CDR1 and CDR2 sequences are MNHNS and SASEGT. J lost 5 bases, V lost 0 bases, and 6 bases had no gene match. The CDR3 sequence is 16 residues long.

As to this clone: Other DNA sequences of this sample code for an identical CDR3. The CDR3, as DNA: TGTGCCAGCAGTTACTCGGTGGGGGGGCCGGAGACCCAGTACTTC. Translated: CASSYSVGGPETQYF. V gene TRBV6-5 combines with J gene TRBJ2-5; possible D gene TRBD2, 7 bases. Per germline, CDR1 MNHEY and CDR2 SVGAGI. The CDR3 totals 15 residues. Between the trimmed V and J ends, which lost 0 bases and 5 bases, there was a span of 13 bases.

The rearrangement links TRBV11-2 to TRBJ2-7; D unresolved. The CDR3 has 14 residues. V was trimmed by 0 bases and J by 1 base, leaving 7 bases between them. Germline V gene lookup returns CDR1 SGHAT and CDR2 FQNNGV. In DNA, the CDR3 is TGTGCCAGCAGCTTAGATCTTCGGTCCTACGAGCAGTACTTC. Translation gives CASSLDLRSYEQYF.

The chain uses TRBV10-1 and TRBJ2-1; possible D gene TRBD2, 5 bases. Germline V gene lookup returns CDR1 WNHNN and CDR2 SYGVQD (reference sequence). V was pared by 2 bases and J by 7 bases, with 12 bases between. The CDR3 loop spans 14 amino acids. The CDR3 nucleotides read TGCGCCAGCAGTGAGCCCAGCACGGGGAATGAGCAGTTCTTC. Translating gives CASSEPSTGNEQFF.

CDR3 residues: CASSVDGYEQYF. For the CDR3, the DNA is TGTGCCAGCAGCGTGGACGGCTACGAGCAGTACTTC. This chain uses TRBV5-4 with TRBJ2-7; D remains ambiguous. Germline CDR1 and CDR2: SGHNT and YYREEE (reference sequence). The CDR3 contains 12 residues. The ends were cut back, 4 bases at V and 3 bases at J, with 8 bases in the middle.

The chain carries TRBV11-2 and TRBJ2-5; 8 bases line up with TRBD2. The V segment lost 3 bases and the J segment 5 bases; nucleotides outside the gene matches: 8. Germline V gives CDR1 SGHAT, CDR2 FQNNGV. CDR3 length: 15 residues. The DNA for the CDR3 is TGTGCCAGCAGCTTCCCCGGGGGGGCCTTTGAGACCCAGTACTTC. Translation: CASSFPGGAFETQYF.

The chain couples TRBV30 to TRBJ1-3; 10 bases line up with TRBD1. Unmatched junction bases numbered 8, after V lost 6 bases and J lost 0 bases. The CDR3 loop spans 16 amino acids. Germline V CDR1 and CDR2: GTSNPN, SVGIG (reference sequence). Here the CDR3 DNA reads TGTGCCTGTGACAGGGGGCAACTGAGCTCTGGAAACACCATATATTTT. Translated, it gives CACDRGQLSSGNTIYF.

This CDR3 is CASSWRRTENSGYTF. In DNA, the CDR3 is TGTGCCAGCAGTTGGCGCAGGACAGAAAACTCCGGCTACACCTTC. This sequence joins TRBV6-5 and TRBJ1-2, with D perhaps TRBD1 (6 bases). Germline CDR1 MNHEY, CDR2 SVGAGI. The V end was cut by 4 bases, the J end by 8 bases, with 20 bases between. The CDR3 is made up of 15 amino acids.